This TCR beta chain was sequenced during a study of chemoradiotherapy in HPV16-positive cancers. Assay used: immunoSEQ multiplex PCR; TCRdb lists only in-frame clones, some missing. The sample includes tens of thousands of clones, 88% seen only once; the top ten take roughly 4.4%. The CDR3 totals 15 residues. The V and J ends lost 7 bases and 4 bases respectively, with 17 bases between them. The germline V gene encodes CDR1 PRHDT and CDR2 FYEKMQ (reference sequence). The chain joins TRBV13 to TRBJ2-1; possible D gene TRBD2, 6 bases. This TCR derives from a human donor with HPV-associated anogenital cancer. The sample in question was blood, obtained from a patient who underwent chemoradiotherapy. CDR3 DNA: TGTGCCAGCACCCACACTCCGGGGGATTACAATGAGCAGTTCTTC. Translating gives CASTHTPGDYNEQFF.